This TCR beta chain was captured in a study of early T cells in non-severe SARS-CoV-2 infection. As for the study in general: Unpaired chains resulted from sequencing bulk RNA of unsorted whole blood.

Note on this clonotype: Its antigen is unidentified.

The CDR3 runs to 13 residues. V was cut by 4 bases and J by 5 bases, with 9 bases left in between. Germline lookup yields CDR1 SEHNR and CDR2 FQNEAQ (reference sequence). Individual cDNA molecules were tagged with unique molecular identifiers. TCRdb re-derived calls from the 5' RACE reads in MiXCR, one entry per CDR3 protein. The data hold 53,000 or so distinct CDR3 sequences, with 9.5% to 15% observed a single time. Whole-study results and caveats: The matching step, a VDJdb search, favored anti-spike CD8 responses and missed private and CD4 specificities.

The sample in question was whole blood, obtained at baseline. The gene calls are TRBV7-9 and TRBJ2-1; D ambiguous. This TCR came from an adult who was a healthcare worker with PCR-confirmed SARS-CoV-2 infection or an uninfected control (not recorded which). Written as DNA, the CDR3 is TGTGCCAGCAGCTCCACGATTAACAATGAGCAGTTCTTC. Encoded protein: CASSSTINNEQFF.